This T cell receptor (beta chain) was obtained from a study of blood T cell repertoires in COVID-19. Study summary: The United States, Italy and Spain supplied acute and convalescent COVID-19 samples. PBMCs, B-cell-depleted T cells, or T cells were the source of the cDNA or gDNA that made up the material.

The study assigned cohorts using participant-reported clinical history. The study counted Cohort 3 donors as recovered given two negative PCRs, clearance, or symptom resolution. Assay used: immunoSEQ multiplex PCR; TCRdb lists only in-frame clones, some missing. The sample records 300,000 or so clones, roughly 90% being singletons. The CDR3 has 17 residues. The ends were cut back, 0 bases at V and 0 bases at J, with 12 bases in the middle. Germline CDR1 is SGHRS and CDR2 is YFSETQ. The chain recombines TRBV5-1 with TRBJ1-4, with a tentative D call TRBD1 (5 bases). This TCR derives from a man aged 60 to 75 who had recovered from COVID-19. Sequencing input: PBMCs or T cells enriched from blood (not recorded which). The chain's CDR3 is CASSLGQGSATNEKLFF. DNA of the CDR3: TGCGCCAGCAGCTTGGGCCAGGGAAGCGCAACTAATGAAAAACTGTTTTTT.